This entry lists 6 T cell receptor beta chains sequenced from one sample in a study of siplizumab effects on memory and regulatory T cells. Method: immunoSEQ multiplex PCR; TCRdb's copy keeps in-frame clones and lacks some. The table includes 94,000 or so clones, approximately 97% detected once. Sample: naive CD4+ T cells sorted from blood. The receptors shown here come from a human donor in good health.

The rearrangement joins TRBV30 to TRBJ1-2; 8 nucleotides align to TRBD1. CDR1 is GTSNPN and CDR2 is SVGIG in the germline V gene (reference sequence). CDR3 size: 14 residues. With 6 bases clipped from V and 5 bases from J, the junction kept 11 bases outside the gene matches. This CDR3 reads CACPTGVLLYGYTF. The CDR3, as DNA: TGTGCCTGCCCGACAGGGGTCTTACTATATGGCTACACCTTC.

The CDR3, as DNA: TGTGCCAGCAGCTATGACAGTTCCTACTATGGCTACACCTTC. Translated: CASSYDSSYYGYTF. V and J are TRBV7-9 and TRBJ1-2; tentatively, D is TRBD1 (5 bases). Trimming shortened V by 4 bases and J by 3 bases, and 12 bases separated the two germline ends. CDR1 SEHNR and CDR2 FQNEAQ come from the germline V gene (reference sequence). The CDR3 covers 14 residues.

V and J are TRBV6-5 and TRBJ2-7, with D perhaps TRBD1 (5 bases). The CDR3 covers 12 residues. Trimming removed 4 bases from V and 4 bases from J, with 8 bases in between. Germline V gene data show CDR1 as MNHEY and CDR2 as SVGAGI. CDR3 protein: CASSSQGYEQYF. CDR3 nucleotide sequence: TGTGCCAGCAGTTCTCAGGGTTACGAGCAGTACTTC.

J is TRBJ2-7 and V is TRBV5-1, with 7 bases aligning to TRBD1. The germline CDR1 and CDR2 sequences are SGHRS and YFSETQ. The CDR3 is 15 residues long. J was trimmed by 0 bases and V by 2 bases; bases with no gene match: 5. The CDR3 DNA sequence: TGCGCCAGCAGCTTCGGGGCAGGGGGCTCCTACGAGCAGTACTTC. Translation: CASSFGAGGSYEQYF. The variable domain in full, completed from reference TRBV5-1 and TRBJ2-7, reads KAGVTQTPRYLIKTRGQQVTLSCSPISGHRSVSWYQQTPGQGLQFLFEYFSETQRNKGNFPGRFSGRQFSNSRSEMNVSTLELGDSALYLCASSFGAGGSYEQYFGPGTRLTVT.

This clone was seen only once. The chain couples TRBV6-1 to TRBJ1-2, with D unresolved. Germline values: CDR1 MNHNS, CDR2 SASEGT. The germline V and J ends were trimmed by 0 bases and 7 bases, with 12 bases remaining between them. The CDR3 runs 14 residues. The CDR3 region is CASSEARVGGGYTF. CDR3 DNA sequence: TGTGCCAGCAGTGAAGCAAGGGTAGGAGGTGGCTACACCTTC.

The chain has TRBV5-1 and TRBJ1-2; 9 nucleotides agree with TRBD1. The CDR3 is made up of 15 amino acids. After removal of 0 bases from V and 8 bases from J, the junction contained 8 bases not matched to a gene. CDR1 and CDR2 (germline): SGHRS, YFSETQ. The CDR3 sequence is CASSLAGTGTKGYTF. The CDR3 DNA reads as TGCGCCAGCAGCTTGGCCGGGACAGGGACGAAAGGCTACACCTTC.